The clone carrying this T cell receptor (beta chain) was counted at least ten times. Its antigen is still unknown. The data stem from a study of metastatic and nonmetastatic thyroid tumors. Study context: The authors compared repertoires across blood and tumor or nodule tissue from malignant and benign thyroid patients. Study-level findings and limits: TCR beta diversity was reportedly significantly higher in malignant thyroid tumors than benign nodules, in blood and tumor.

Authors' processing steps: Building a distant-metastasis classifier for papillary thyroid cancer drew on CDR3 differences across clinicopathological groups. TCRdb re-analyzed the PCR reads through MiXCR. V and J calls and clone size were set by TCRdb, not the authors. The table has approximately 70,000 clones, around 18% seen once. Prior to thyroid surgery, none of the patients had received any treatment. The sequence was obtained from a female donor with papillary thyroid cancer or a benign thyroid nodule (not recorded which). Some clones in this sample may be carry-over from other donors' samples. Sequenced material: blood.

The CDR3 region has the DNA TGCGCCAGCAGCCAAAGCCACAGGGTGAGCGAGCAGTACTTC. This sequence encodes CASSQSHRVSEQYF. J is TRBJ2-7 and V is TRBV4-1; D is possibly TRBD1 (6 bases). The V gene's germline CDR1 is MGHRA and CDR2 YSYEKL. V lost 2 bases, J lost 6 bases, and 14 bases lay in between. The CDR3 runs 14 residues.